This T cell receptor beta chain was identified during a study of T cell responses to AZD1222 COVID-19 vaccine. TCRdb keeps only in-frame clones here, not all; method: immunoSEQ multiplex PCR. This repertoire shows approximately 150,000 clones, around 90% found once; its top ten account for approximately 6.2%. The sequence was obtained from an adult who received the AZD1222 COVID-19 vaccine. The sequenced sample was peripheral blood, obtained 28 days after the second AZD1222 dose.

CDR3 sequence reads: CSVQGAGATDTQYF. CDR3 sequence (DNA): TGCAGCGTTCAGGGAGCGGGAGCCACAGATACGCAGTATTTT. The V and J genes are TRBV29-1 and TRBJ2-3; 8 positions agree with TRBD2. CDR1 and CDR2 from the germline V gene are SQVTM and ANQGSEA. The CDR3 totals 14 residues. V trimming: 5 bases; J trimming: 2 bases; junction bases outside the gene matches: 6.